One sample yielded the 24 T cell receptor beta chains listed below, sequenced in a study of technical replicates of blood from a handful of donors. Some clones are missing from TCRdb's copy, which holds only in-frame ones; the method was immunoSEQ multiplex PCR. The repertoire holds approximately 69,000 clones, with almost 98% as singletons. The sequencing sample was made of T cells isolated from PBMCs. The receptors were sampled from a human donor in good health.

Only a few counts were recorded for this clone. The chain employs TRBV6-1 and TRBJ1-5; maybe TRBD1 (5 bases). The V and J ends lost 2 bases and 2 bases respectively, with 10 bases between them. Germline assignment: CDR1 MNHNS and CDR2 SASEGT. The CDR3 consists of 15 residues. CDR3 sequence: CASSERGTGNQPQHF. The CDR3 DNA is TGTGCCAGCAGTGAAAGGGGAACGGGCAATCAGCCCCAGCATTTT.

The rearrangement links TRBV4-2 to TRBJ1-5; D gene ambiguous. CDR1 and CDR2 (germline): LGHNA, YNFKEQ. The germline V and J ends were trimmed by 0 bases and 3 bases, with 6 bases remaining between them. The CDR3 is 14 amino acids. In DNA, the CDR3 is TGTGCCAGCAGCCAAGAACGGTCCAATCAGCCCCAGCATTTT. Its protein is CASSQERSNQPQHF.

This sequence joins TRBV5-1 and TRBJ2-3; 8 nucleotides agree with TRBD1. CDR1 and CDR2 from the germline V gene are SGHRS and YFSETQ. There are 17 residues in the CDR3. Losses at the gene ends were 1 base for V and 10 bases for J; bases not matched to a gene: 17. CDR3 amino acids: CASSLPPLTGVKTPQYF. CDR3 nucleotide sequence: TGCGCCAGCAGCTTGCCCCCTTTGACAGGGGTCAAAACCCCGCAGTATTTT.

A single count supports this clone. V and J are TRBV29-1 and TRBJ2-3; TRBD2 matches 7 bases. Unmatched junction bases numbered 6, after V lost 7 bases and J lost 5 bases. Germline CDR1 SQVTM, CDR2 ANQGSEA. The CDR3 length is 12 residues. The CDR3 region is CSGLGGLDTQYF. The CDR3 bases are TGCAGCGGGCTGGGAGGGTTAGATACGCAGTATTTT.

The CDR3: CASSQESHNEQFF. The CDR3 coding sequence is TGTGCCAGCAGCCAAGAGAGTCACAATGAGCAGTTCTTC. The rearrangement joins TRBV14 to TRBJ2-1, with D unclear. The ends were cut back, 0 bases at V and 5 bases at J, with 5 bases in the middle. CDR1 is SGHDN and CDR2 is FVKESK in the germline V gene. The length of the CDR3 is 13 residues.

The genes are TRBV5-6 and TRBJ1-2, with 7 bases matching TRBD1. Trimming at V came to 4 bases and at J to 4 bases, leaving 7 bases not matched to a gene. This CDR3 spans 14 amino acids. Per the germline V gene, CDR1 is SGHDT and CDR2 is YYEEEE. The CDR3 loop is CASSLTGTGYGYTF. Written as DNA, the CDR3 is TGTGCCAGCAGCCTGACAGGGACCGGCTATGGCTACACCTTC.

Only one count was recorded for this clone. This chain connects TRBV5-4 to TRBJ2-2; D might be TRBD2 (6 bases). Trimming removed 6 bases at V and 1 base at J, with 7 bases between. This CDR3 is 13 amino acids long. Germline-derived CDR1 and CDR2 are SGHNT and YYREEE (reference sequence). In DNA form, the CDR3 reads TGTGCCAGCATGGGGGGGAACACCGGGGAGCTGTTTTTT. Encoded protein: CASMGGNTGELFF.

The rearrangement uses TRBV9 and TRBJ2-2; no clear D gene. Trimming left V 0 bases short and J 11 bases short, with 11 bases between. The CDR3 covers 13 residues. CDR1 SGDLS and CDR2 YYNGEE come from the germline V gene. As DNA, the CDR3 is TGTGCCAGCAGCGTAGATGTATCCTCCGAGCTGTTTTTT. This codes for CASSVDVSSELFF.

CDR3 coding DNA: TGTGCCAGCAGCCCCCCCCCAGGCCCCTACAATGAGCAGTTCTTC. Translated, it gives CASSPPPGPYNEQFF. The chain is built from TRBV7-3 and TRBJ2-1; unclear D gene. The CDR3 is 15 amino acids. With 5 bases removed from V and 2 bases from J, the gap between germline ends came to 13 bases. Looked up from germline, CDR1 is SGHTA and CDR2 is FQGTGA.

V usage is TRBV27 and J usage is TRBJ1-5, with D possibly TRBD1 on 6 matching bases. V dropped 0 bases and J dropped 3 bases, with 9 bases sitting between them. The CDR3 sequence is 15 residues long. The germline V gene encodes CDR1 MNHEY and CDR2 SMNVEV (reference sequence). CDR3 in amino acids: CASSLSWDTNQPQHF. CDR3 DNA: TGTGCCAGCAGTTTATCATGGGACACCAATCAGCCCCAGCATTTT.

The V gene is TRBV4-2, the J gene TRBJ2-5; D perhaps matches TRBD2 (5 bases). Trimming removed 0 bases at V and 0 bases at J, with 14 bases between. CDR3 size: 17 residues. Germline V CDR1 and CDR2: LGHNA, YNFKEQ. The CDR3 sequence: CASSQDSLAAYQETQYF. CDR3 bases: TGTGCCAGCAGCCAAGATTCTCTAGCAGCGTACCAAGAGACCCAGTACTTC.

This chain uses TRBV7-9 with TRBJ1-1, with 8 bases aligning to TRBD1. Trimming took 5 bases from V and 3 from J; bases not matched to a gene: 11. CDR1 and CDR2 from the germline V gene are SEHNR and FQNEAQ (reference sequence). The CDR3 totals 16 residues. CDR3 in DNA: TGTGCCAGCAGCCCAAGACCAGGGGGCTATTACACTGAAGCTTTCTTT. Its translation: CASSPRPGGYYTEAFF.

The chain joins TRBV7-9 to TRBJ2-7; TRBD1 is a possible D gene (6 bases). CDR3 length: 14 residues. Germline CDR1 is SEHNR and CDR2 is FQNEAQ (reference sequence). Trimming stripped 5 bases from V and 3 bases from J, with 14 bases between. The CDR3 loop is CASSLNRESYEQYF. As DNA, the CDR3 is TGTGCCAGCAGCCTAAACAGGGAAAGCTACGAGCAGTACTTC.

The V call is TRBV29-1, the J call TRBJ1-6; 8 nucleotides line up with TRBD1. The germline V gene encodes CDR1 SQVTM and CDR2 ANQGSEA. This CDR3 has 14 residues. J lost 6 bases, V lost 5 bases, and 6 bases had no gene match. The CDR3 loop reads CSVKGQGGNSPLHF. The CDR3 DNA reads TGCAGCGTTAAAGGACAGGGTGGTAATTCACCCCTCCACTTT.

The chain couples TRBV13 to TRBJ1-2, with D unresolved. The V gene lost 0 bases and the J gene lost 5 bases, with 4 bases spanning the gap. The CDR3 length is 12 residues. Germline loops: CDR1 PRHDT, CDR2 FYEKMQ (reference sequence). CDR3 sequence reads: CASSLGRYGYTF. CDR3 in DNA: TGTGCCAGCAGCTTAGGGCGATATGGCTACACCTTC.

The rearrangement uses TRBV28 and TRBJ1-2; 7 nucleotides match TRBD1. Germline values: CDR1 MDHEN, CDR2 SYDVKM. J gave up 5 bases and V 2 bases, and 5 bases lay outside the gene matches. This CDR3 has 14 residues. The CDR3 bases are TGTGCCAGCAGTTTAATTGGGACAGCTTATGGCTACACCTTC. This translates into CASSLIGTAYGYTF.

The genes are TRBV27 and TRBJ1-2; 7 bases are a match to TRBD1. This CDR3 comprises 15 residues. The J segment lost 4 bases and the V segment lost 3 bases, leaving 8 bases of the junction unmatched. The V gene's germline CDR1 is MNHEY and CDR2 SMNVEV (reference sequence). The chain's CDR3 is CASSLAGQKGYGYTF. CDR3 DNA sequence: TGTGCCAGCAGTTTGGCGGGACAGAAGGGCTATGGCTACACCTTC.

The J gene is TRBJ2-7, the V gene TRBV30; no reliable D call. The CDR3 is 11 residues long. Germline V lookup: CDR1 GTSNPN, CDR2 SVGIG (reference sequence). Trimming removed 0 bases from V and 4 bases from J, with 4 bases in between. The CDR3 sequence is CAWSVSYEQYF. DNA for the CDR3: TGTGCCTGGAGTGTTTCGTACGAGCAGTACTTC.

V is TRBV7-8 and J is TRBJ2-7; 10 nucleotides align to TRBD1. CDR3 length: 15 residues. CDR1 and CDR2 (germline): SGHVS, FQNEAQ. V lost 2 bases to trimming and J lost 2 bases; unmatched junction nucleotides: 3. The CDR3 sequence: CASSLLGQGAYEQYF. The CDR3 region has the DNA TGTGCCAGCAGCTTACTCGGACAGGGGGCCTACGAGCAGTACTTC.

CDR3 nucleotides: TGCGCCAGCGTCCGGGGGGGGAGCACAGATACGCAGTATTTT. This codes for CASVRGGSTDTQYF. The chain uses TRBV5-1 and TRBJ2-3, with 8 bases that match TRBD2. This CDR3 comprises 14 residues. V was clipped by 7 bases and J by 0 bases; unmatched bases: 4. Germline CDR1 and CDR2: SGHRS and YFSETQ.

The chain joins TRBV7-6 to TRBJ2-3; perhaps TRBD2 as D (5 bases). The CDR3 is made up of 15 amino acids. V lost 2 bases and J 2 bases, leaving 11 bases between the germline ends. Per the germline V gene, CDR1 is SGHVS and CDR2 is FNYEAQ. The CDR3 protein is CASSLYGGLTDTQYF. CDR3 nucleotides: TGTGCCAGCAGCTTATATGGAGGCCTCACAGATACGCAGTATTTT.

The chain carries TRBV25-1 and TRBJ2-3, with 12 bases aligning to TRBD2. Germline V gene sequence: CDR1 MGHDK, CDR2 SYGVNS. V lost 6 bases to trimming and J lost 5 bases; unmatched junction nucleotides: 0. This CDR3 region has 13 residues. The CDR3 coding sequence is TGTGCCAGCAGGGGACTAGCGGGAGATACGCAGTATTTT. It encodes CASRGLAGDTQYF.

This clone appeared once. The chain recombines TRBV30 with TRBJ1-2; D perhaps matches TRBD1 (6 bases). Germline V gene sequence: CDR1 GTSNPN, CDR2 SVGIG (reference sequence). Trimming took 0 bases from V and 7 from J, leaving 12 bases between them. The length of the CDR3 is 13 residues. CDR3 nucleotide sequence: TGTGCCTGGAGTGTCGGGGGGCAAGCTGGCTACACCTTC. Translation gives CAWSVGGQAGYTF.

The V call is TRBV28, the J call TRBJ2-7; TRBD1 might be the D (6 bases). This CDR3 comprises 13 residues. The V and J ends lost 4 bases and 4 bases respectively, with 11 bases between them. Germline CDR1 and CDR2: MDHEN and SYDVKM. For the CDR3, the DNA is TGTGCCAGCAGTTCAATCAGGGGTTACGAGCAGTACTTC. Its translation is CASSSIRGYEQYF.